Shown below are 21 T cell receptor beta chains from a single sample sequenced in a study of shared clonotypes between healthy human individuals. Sequenced by immunoSEQ multiplex PCR; TCRdb stores in-frame clones only, minus some. There are about 1 million clones in the sample; around 76% occur only once, and 1.4% to 1.5% lies in the top ten. Sequencing used memory CD4+ T cells sorted from blood. Documented subset: CD45RA-negative fraction. These receptors all stem from a man younger than 30 in good health.

The chain has TRBV13 and TRBJ2-1; the match to TRBD1 covers 7 bases. The CDR3 length is 14 residues. With 5 bases clipped from V and 4 bases from J, the junction kept 5 bases outside the gene matches. In germline, CDR1 is PRHDT, CDR2 FYEKMQ (reference sequence). CDR3 bases: TGTGCCAGCAGCGAGGGGGCAGTATACAATGAGCAGTTCTTC. Its protein is CASSEGAVYNEQFF.

Of note for this clone: One junction end does not reproduce the germline sequence, and a read error may be involved. The chain couples TRBV7-8 to TRBJ2-1; maybe TRBD2 (6 bases). Germline loops: CDR1 SGHVS, CDR2 FQNEAQ. CDR3 length equals 16 residues. CDR3 sequence: CASSLGWDWMYNEQFF. In nucleotides, the CDR3 is TGTGCCAGCAGTTTAGGGTGGGACTGGATGTACAATGAGCAGTTCTTC. Full variable domain (missing parts from reference TRBV7-8 and TRBJ2-1): GAGVSQSPRYKVAKRGQDVALRCDPISGHVSLFWYQQALGQGPEFLTYFQNEAQLDKSGLPSDRFFAERPEGSVSTLKIQRTQQEDSAVYLCASSLGWDWMYNEQFFGPGTRLTVL.

The V call is TRBV29-1, the J call TRBJ2-5, with D hard to call. There are 11 residues in the CDR3. From germline, CDR1 is SQVTM and CDR2 ANQGSEA. V was shortened by 8 bases and J by 2 bases, with 9 bases between the two germline ends. The CDR3 nucleotides read TGCAGCATTCGACGGCAAGAGACCCAGTACTTC. Its protein is CSIRRQETQYF.

The rearrangement joins TRBV6-1 to TRBJ2-1, with D possibly TRBD2 on 5 matching bases. The CDR3 covers 13 residues. Germline V gene data show CDR1 as MNHNS and CDR2 as SASEGT. Trimming left V 8 bases short and J 6 bases short, with 14 bases between. CDR3: CASGGGGRNEQFF. Written as DNA, the CDR3 is TGTGCCAGCGGTGGAGGTGGGCGCAATGAGCAGTTCTTC.

The chain uses TRBV28 and TRBJ2-5, with a tentative D call TRBD2 (6 bases). Germline V lookup: CDR1 MDHEN, CDR2 SYDVKM. The germline V and J ends were trimmed by 8 bases and 2 bases, with 12 bases remaining between them. The CDR3 is made up of 13 amino acids. The CDR3 region is CASGSGAQETQYF. The CDR3 DNA reads as TGTGCCAGCGGTTCGGGAGCACAAGAGACCCAGTACTTC.

This clone was counted once. The V and J genes are TRBV19 and TRBJ2-7, with 13 bases identical to TRBD2. After removal of 5 bases from V and 4 bases from J, the junction contained 5 bases not matched to a gene. The germline V gene encodes CDR1 LNHDA and CDR2 SQIVND (reference sequence). This CDR3 region has 15 residues. The CDR3 spells CASSLLAGGLYEQYF. CDR3 in DNA: TGTGCCAGTAGTTTACTAGCGGGAGGGCTATACGAGCAGTACTTC.

This chain uses TRBV6-5 with TRBJ2-1; D gene uncertain. Germline CDR1 is MNHEY and CDR2 is SVGAGI. The CDR3 runs 14 residues. The V end was cut by 2 bases, the J end by 8 bases, with 13 bases between. CDR3 sequence: CASSYRASRDEQFF. CDR3 bases: TGTGCCAGCAGTTACCGGGCGAGTCGCGATGAGCAGTTCTTC.

This clone was observed a few times. Distinct nucleotide sequences in the sample also encode this CDR3. The J gene is TRBJ2-7, the V gene TRBV20-1; 7 bases agree with TRBD1. Germline V gene data show CDR1 as DFQATT and CDR2 as SNEGSKA (reference sequence). This CDR3 comprises 11 residues. J lost 2 bases, V lost 7 bases, and 2 bases had no gene match. Here the CDR3 DNA reads TGCAGTGTGACAGGGCCCTACGAGCAGTACTTC. Translation: CSVTGPYEQYF.

This clone was detected only once. The chain has TRBV19 and TRBJ1-1; D is perhaps TRBD1 (5 bases). The germline CDR1 and CDR2 sequences are LNHDA and SQIVND (reference sequence). The CDR3 has 13 amino acids. V was trimmed by 2 bases and J by 8 bases, leaving 12 bases between them. For the CDR3, the DNA is TGTGCCAGTAGTATACAGGGAGGGGAAGAAGCTTTCTTT. Protein: CASSIQGGEEAFF.

The gene calls are TRBV19 and TRBJ2-1; D is tentatively TRBD1 or TRBD2 (5 bases each). The germline CDR1 and CDR2 sequences are LNHDA and SQIVND (reference sequence). Trimming shortened V by 3 bases and J by 11 bases, and 8 bases separated the two germline ends. This CDR3 has 11 amino acids. The CDR3: CASSIEGQQFF. CDR3 bases: TGTGCCAGTAGTATTGAGGGACAGCAGTTCTTC.

The V gene is TRBV5-1, the J gene TRBJ2-3, with 10 bases matching TRBD1. The CDR3 totals 17 residues. CDR1 SGHRS and CDR2 YFSETQ come from the germline V gene. J lost 3 bases, V lost 1 base, and 8 bases had no gene match. This CDR3 reads CASSLRGDRGVTDTQYF. CDR3 in DNA: TGCGCCAGCAGCTTGCGGGGGGACAGGGGTGTTACAGATACGCAGTATTTT.

The rearrangement uses TRBV7-9 and TRBJ1-4; D uncertain. Trimming left V 2 bases short and J 5 bases short, with 9 bases between. Germline values: CDR1 SEHNR, CDR2 FQNEAQ (reference sequence). The CDR3 is made up of 14 amino acids. CDR3 in amino acids: CASSLSLGNEKLFF. CDR3 in DNA: TGTGCCAGCAGCTTAAGTCTGGGGAATGAAAAACTGTTTTTT.

V usage is TRBV7-3 and J usage is TRBJ2-3, with D tentatively TRBD1 or TRBD2 (6 bases each). The germline V and J ends were trimmed by 2 bases and 0 bases, with 12 bases remaining between them. This CDR3 has 16 residues. CDR1 SGHTA and CDR2 FQGTGA come from the germline V gene. The chain's CDR3 is CASSLGGRTSTDTQYF. The CDR3 region has the DNA TGTGCCAGCAGCTTAGGGGGGCGGACGAGCACAGATACGCAGTATTTT.

The V gene is TRBV2, the J gene TRBJ2-5; tentatively, D is TRBD1 (5 bases). The CDR3 length is 14 residues. The V and J ends lost 5 bases and 5 bases respectively, with 15 bases between them. Germline V gene lookup returns CDR1 SNHLY and CDR2 FYNNEI. CDR3: CASSRQGGWETQYF. Here the CDR3 DNA reads TGTGCCAGCAGTCGGCAGGGTGGGTGGGAGACCCAGTACTTC.

This clone has a handful of counts. The chain links TRBV6-5 to TRBJ2-1, with 7 bases identical to TRBD2. V was clipped by 7 bases and J by 8 bases; unmatched bases: 11. This CDR3 contains 14 residues. In germline, CDR1 is MNHEY, CDR2 SVGAGI. For the CDR3, the DNA is TGTGCCAGCAACTCCCCCGGGGGGTTTGATGAGCAGTTCTTC. As protein: CASNSPGGFDEQFF.

This clone was observed a few times. The chain joins TRBV30 to TRBJ1-6; D not certain. Germline CDR1 and CDR2: GTSNPN and SVGIG (reference sequence). The CDR3 covers 14 residues. V lost 3 bases to trimming and J lost 6 bases, with 12 bases between them. CDR3: CAWSPGLINSPLHF. For the CDR3, the DNA is TGTGCCTGGAGCCCCGGACTGATTAATTCACCCCTCCACTTT.

This clone has more than one count but fewer than ten. The rearrangement links TRBV6-1 to TRBJ1-5; maybe TRBD1 (6 bases). The germline V and J ends were trimmed by 4 bases and 7 bases, with 14 bases remaining between them. Germline CDR1 reads MNHNS; CDR2 reads SASEGT. This CDR3 region has 14 residues. CDR3: CASSGGRGDQPQHF. CDR3 nucleotides: TGTGCCAGCAGTGGGGGAAGGGGGGACCAGCCCCAGCATTTT.

This clone was observed once. The chain employs TRBV5-1 and TRBJ2-5; D tentatively fits TRBD1 or TRBD2 (5 bases each). V was clipped by 5 bases and J by 5 bases, with 19 bases between them. The CDR3 is 15 residues long. Germline V CDR1 and CDR2: SGHRS, YFSETQ. CDR3 in amino acids: CASRVNLGRQETQYF. For the CDR3, the DNA is TGCGCCAGCAGAGTTAACCTGGGACGCCAGGAGACCCAGTACTTC.

J is TRBJ2-6 and V is TRBV5-1; 10 nucleotides agree with TRBD1. Germline V CDR1 and CDR2: SGHRS, YFSETQ. The CDR3 is 17 residues long. Losses at the gene ends were 7 bases for V and 0 bases for J; bases not matched to a gene: 7. In DNA form, the CDR3 reads TGCGCCAGCGAGTCCGGGACAGGGGTCTCTGGGGCCAACGTCCTGACTTTC. Protein: CASESGTGVSGANVLTF. The full variable domain, completed using reference TRBV5-1 and TRBJ2-6, is KAGVTQTPRYLIKTRGQQVTLSCSPISGHRSVSWYQQTPGQGLQFLFEYFSETQRNKGNFPGRFSGRQFSNSRSEMNVSTLELGDSALYLCASESGTGVSGANVLTFGAGSRLTVL.

The genes are TRBV19 and TRBJ1-2; D not resolved. This CDR3 spans 12 amino acids. Germline loops: CDR1 LNHDA, CDR2 SQIVND (reference sequence). The ends were cut back, 5 bases at V and 2 bases at J, with 6 bases in the middle. The CDR3, as DNA: TGTGCCAGTAGTTCATACAACTATGGCTACACCTTC. It codes for CASSSYNYGYTF.

The chain uses TRBV6-5 and TRBJ2-1, with D tentatively TRBD1 (6 bases). The CDR3 is 15 amino acids. The V gene's germline CDR1 is MNHEY and CDR2 SVGAGI. Trimming cost V 4 bases and J 8 bases, with 18 bases left between them. CDR3 DNA: TGTGCCAGCAGTTTGTTGACAGGCGAAGGCTATGAGCAGTTCTTC. Its protein product is CASSLLTGEGYEQFF.